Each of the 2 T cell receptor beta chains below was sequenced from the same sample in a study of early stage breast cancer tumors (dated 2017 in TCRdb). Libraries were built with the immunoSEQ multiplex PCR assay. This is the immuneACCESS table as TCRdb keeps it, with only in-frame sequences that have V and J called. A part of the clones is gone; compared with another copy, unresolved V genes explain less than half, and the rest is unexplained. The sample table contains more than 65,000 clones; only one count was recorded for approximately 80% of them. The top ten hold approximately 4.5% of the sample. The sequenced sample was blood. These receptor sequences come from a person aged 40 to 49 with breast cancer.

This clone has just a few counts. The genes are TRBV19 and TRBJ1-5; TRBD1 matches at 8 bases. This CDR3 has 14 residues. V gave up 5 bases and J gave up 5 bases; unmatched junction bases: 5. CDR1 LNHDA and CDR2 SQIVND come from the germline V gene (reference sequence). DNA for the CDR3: TGTGCCAGTAGTGCAGGGGGCCATGATCAGCCCCAGCATTTT. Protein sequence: CASSAGGHDQPQHF. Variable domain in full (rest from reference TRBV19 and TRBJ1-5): DGGITQSPKYLFRKEGQNVTLSCEQNLNHDAMYWYRQDPGQGLRLIYYSQIVNDFQKGDIAEGYSVSREKKESFPLTVTSAQKNPTAFYLCASSAGGHDQPQHFGDGTRLSIL.

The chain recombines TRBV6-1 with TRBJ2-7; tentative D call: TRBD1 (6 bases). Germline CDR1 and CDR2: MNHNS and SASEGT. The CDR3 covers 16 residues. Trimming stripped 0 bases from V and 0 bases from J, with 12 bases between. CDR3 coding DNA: TGTGCCAGCAGTGAAGCCCTGGACAGTTTCTCCTACGAGCAGTACTTC. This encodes CASSEALDSFSYEQYF.